This entry is about one TCR beta chain. Its antigen remains unknown. Germline CDR1 reads SGHTA; CDR2 reads FQGNSA. Between the trimmed V and J ends, which lost 2 bases and 5 bases, there was a span of 9 bases. The CDR3 has 13 residues. Investigators prepared the TCR beta libraries by applying iRepertoire HTBI primers and Arm-PCR of CDR3 regions. Via MiXCR, TCRdb re-called the multiplex PCR reads, giving one row per CDR3 protein. The data contain around 460,000 distinct CDR3 sequences, roughly 21% of them singletons. This sample is drawn from a study of regulatory T cells in long-lasting Graves disease. Time point defined: persistent/refractory GD, antithyroid drugs over 5 years with positive TRAb. The authors made the TCR library using RNA they extracted from PBMCs. Study-level findings and limits: Analyses excluded thyroid tissue, covering peripheral blood alone. Newly diagnosed disease favored TRBV20-1 and TRBJ2-1 over persistent disease. Persistent-disease Graves' patients showed less TCR diversity than new cases. The persistent group shared around 3,000 public clonotypes, more than the 966 shared by new patients.

This TCR was sampled from a female donor with Graves disease. Specimen: peripheral blood mononuclear cells (PBMCs), collected when the disease was refractory, from a patient treated with antithyroid drugs. The V gene is TRBV7-2, the J gene TRBJ2-5; no firm D call. CDR3 DNA: TGTGCCAGCAGCTTAACCCCGGCGGAGACCCAGTACTTC. Its translation: CASSLTPAETQYF.